The 20 T cell receptor beta chains listed next were all sequenced from one sample in a study of blood T cell repertoires in COVID-19. This table comes from immunoSEQ multiplex PCR, and its TCRdb copy is limited to in-frame clones, with some not included. The sample shows 250,000 or so clones, 70% to 90% of them seen only once. Material: peripheral blood. The receptors stem from a man aged 18 to 30 with active or convalescent COVID-19.

The J gene is TRBJ1-2, the V gene TRBV6-2 or TRBV6-3; 8 bases fit TRBD1. CDR1 is MNHEY, CDR2 SVGEGT, per germline. The junction had 8 bases not matched to a gene; V was cut back by 5 bases and J by 3 bases. The length of the CDR3 is 15 residues. Written as DNA, the CDR3 is TGTGCCAGCAGTGCACAGGGGACAGGCGACTATGGCTACACCTTC. This sequence encodes CASSAQGTGDYGYTF.

The V gene is TRBV7-9, the J gene TRBJ2-5; TRBD2 aligns across 8 bases. The CDR3 is made up of 16 amino acids. V gave up 2 bases and J gave up 2 bases; unmatched junction bases: 7. Germline CDR1 and CDR2: SEHNR and FQNEAQ (reference sequence). The CDR3 loop reads CASSLLGLAKQETQYF. The CDR3 region has the DNA TGTGCCAGCAGCTTACTCGGACTAGCAAAGCAAGAGACCCAGTACTTC.

V usage is TRBV4-1 and J usage is TRBJ1-2; weak D call: TRBD1 (5 bases). CDR3 length: 15 amino acids. Germline V gene sequence: CDR1 MGHRA, CDR2 YSYEKL. With 0 bases removed from V and 8 bases from J, the gap between germline ends came to 16 bases. The CDR3 DNA reads TGCGCCAGCAGCCAAGATCCCAGGGATTTCGGCGGCTACACCTTC. Translation gives CASSQDPRDFGGYTF.

The rearrangement uses TRBV19 and TRBJ2-2, with 7 bases lining up with TRBD2. From germline, CDR1 is LNHDA and CDR2 SQIVND (reference sequence). V shed 7 bases, J shed 7 bases, and the junction held 15 bases outside the gene matches. The CDR3 contains 16 residues. The CDR3 DNA reads TGTGCCAGTAACCCACTTTCGGGGGGAGGTTACGGGGAGCTGTTTTTT. Its protein product is CASNPLSGGGYGELFF.

V gene TRBV30 combines with J gene TRBJ1-2; no firm D call. V lost 8 bases to trimming and J lost 1 base, with 11 bases between them. Germline V gives CDR1 GTSNPN, CDR2 SVGIG (reference sequence). The CDR3 is 12 amino acids. The CDR3 region has the DNA TGTGCCGTGGAGGGTTTTAACTATGGCTACACCTTC. This sequence encodes CAVEGFNYGYTF.

A note on this clone: Because the CDR3's place on the DNA is in doubt, the DNA is left out and the CDR3 is given as listed by TCRdb. V is TRBV21-1 and J is TRBJ1-4. TRBV21-1 is a pseudogene segment. The CDR3 is 17 amino acids long, termini counted. CDR3 sequence: CASIPQVGGGTNEKLFF.

The chain couples TRBV7-3 to TRBJ2-1; a weak D match, TRBD2 (5 bases). The germline V and J ends were trimmed by 2 bases and 5 bases, with 13 bases remaining between them. CDR3 size: 15 residues. Germline lookup yields CDR1 SGHTA and CDR2 FQGTGA. The CDR3 spells CASSLRGGFNNEQFF. The CDR3 nucleotides are TGTGCCAGCAGCTTACGGGGTGGGTTCAACAATGAGCAGTTCTTC.

This clone was seen a handful of times. This chain links TRBV5-1 with TRBJ1-2, with 10 bases lining up with TRBD1. V gave up 5 bases and J gave up 3 bases; unmatched junction bases: 7. The CDR3 loop spans 15 amino acids. CDR1 and CDR2 from the germline V gene are SGHRS and YFSETQ. CDR3 loop: CASSSTGGLDYGYTF. The CDR3 nucleotides are TGCGCCAGCAGTTCGACAGGGGGCCTAGACTATGGCTACACCTTC.

The CDR3 sequence: CASSPPEGRIGELFF. Written as DNA, the CDR3 is TGTGCCAGCAGCCCCCCGGAGGGGCGAATCGGGGAGCTGTTTTTT. The rearrangement uses TRBV28 and TRBJ2-2, with D maybe TRBD2 (6 bases). V lost 6 bases and J 7 bases, leaving 18 bases between the germline ends. This CDR3 spans 15 amino acids. Per the germline V gene, CDR1 is MDHEN and CDR2 is SYDVKM.

The chain employs TRBV6-5 and TRBJ2-2; a weak D match, TRBD2 (6 bases). CDR1 and CDR2 from the germline V gene are MNHEY and SVGAGI. V shed 6 bases and J shed 6 bases, with 14 bases lying between them. The CDR3 extends over 14 amino acids. The CDR3 nucleotides read TGTGCCAGCAGGCCCGTGGGGGGTCCCGGGGAGCTGTTTTTT. It specifies CASRPVGGPGELFF.

The rearrangement uses TRBV4-2 and TRBJ1-6, with D maybe TRBD1 (5 bases). The germline CDR1 and CDR2 sequences are LGHNA and YNFKEQ. The V and J ends lost 4 bases and 1 base respectively, with 11 bases between them. This CDR3 is 16 amino acids long. As DNA, the CDR3 is TGTGCCAGCAGCCCAGGCGGGGCATCCTATAATTCACCCCTCCACTTT. It is translated as CASSPGGASYNSPLHF.

The chain is built from TRBV6-5 and TRBJ2-6; D gene unclear. Germline V lookup: CDR1 MNHEY, CDR2 SVGAGI. CDR3 length: 13 residues. Trimming removed 10 bases at V and 4 bases at J, with 11 bases between. CDR3 protein: CATISSGANVLTF. In DNA form, the CDR3 reads TGTGCCACTATCTCTTCCGGGGCCAACGTCCTGACTTTC.

The chain couples TRBV9 to TRBJ1-1; D may be TRBD1 (6 bases). Germline V gives CDR1 SGDLS, CDR2 YYNGEE. The ends were cut back, 3 bases at V and 0 bases at J, with 12 bases in the middle. The CDR3 has 15 residues. This CDR3 reads CASSESRGVNTEAFF. The CDR3 DNA reads as TGTGCCAGCAGCGAGTCCAGGGGTGTGAACACTGAAGCTTTCTTT.

V gene TRBV5-6 combines with J gene TRBJ1-6; the match to TRBD1 covers 7 bases. Germline loops: CDR1 SGHDT, CDR2 YYEEEE. This CDR3 has 15 amino acids. J lost 5 bases, V lost 2 bases, and 4 bases had no gene match. The CDR3 protein is CASSFGQGDNSPLHF. The CDR3 DNA follows: TGTGCCAGCAGCTTCGGGCAGGGGGATAATTCACCCCTCCACTTT.

The gene calls are TRBV9 and TRBJ2-2; 7 nucleotides match TRBD1. The CDR3 totals 18 residues. In germline, CDR1 is SGDLS, CDR2 YYNGEE. Trimming cost V 0 bases and J 2 bases; bases outside gene matches: 10. The CDR3: CASSVVVGGQVNTGELFF. As DNA, the CDR3 is TGTGCCAGCAGCGTAGTAGTAGGGGGCCAAGTCAACACCGGGGAGCTGTTTTTT.

The chain carries TRBV28 and TRBJ2-5; 9 bases are a match to TRBD2. This CDR3 is built from 13 residues. The germline V gene encodes CDR1 MDHEN and CDR2 SYDVKM. V was clipped by 9 bases and J by 5 bases; unmatched bases: 7. The CDR3 sequence is CASSAGGVETQYF. CDR3 sequence (DNA): TGTGCCAGTTCAGCGGGGGGTGTGGAGACCCAGTACTTC. The full variable domain, completed using reference TRBV28 and TRBJ2-5, is DVKVTQSSRYLVKRTGEKVFLECVQDMDHENMFWYRQDPGLGLRLIYFSYDVKMKEKGDIPEGYSVSREKKERFSLILESASTNQTSMYLCASSAGGVETQYFGPGTRLLVL.

The chain uses TRBV6-5 and TRBJ2-2; D remains ambiguous. CDR3 length: 16 amino acids. Trimming removed 2 bases at V and 0 bases at J, with 10 bases between. Per germline, CDR1 MNHEY and CDR2 SVGAGI. CDR3 in DNA: TGTGCCAGCAGTTACCTTCCGAGCCCGAACACCGGGGAGCTGTTTTTT. Translating gives CASSYLPSPNTGELFF.

The genes are TRBV27 and TRBJ1-4; D may be TRBD1 (5 bases). The CDR3 is made up of 15 amino acids. Looked up from germline, CDR1 is MNHEY and CDR2 is SMNVEV (reference sequence). Trimming removed 2 bases from V and 7 bases from J, with 14 bases in between. The DNA of the CDR3 is TGTGCCAGCAGTTTAAAAGGGGATGGTGGTGAAAAACTGTTTTTT. This codes for CASSLKGDGGEKLFF.

CDR3 coding DNA: TGTGCCAGCTCACCCCAAGCCATGAACACTGAAGCTTTCTTT. This encodes CASSPQAMNTEAFF. The chain couples TRBV18 to TRBJ1-1; no clear D gene. In germline, CDR1 is KGHSH, CDR2 LQKENI. Deletions cut 3 bases from V and 0 bases from J, with 8 bases between. CDR3 length: 14 amino acids. Based on the CDR3 plus reference TRBV18 and TRBJ1-1, the full variable domain is NAGVMQNPRHLVRRRGQEARLRCSPMKGHSHVYWYRQLPEEGLKFMVYLQKENIIDESGMPKERFSAEFPKEGPSILRIQQVVRGDSAAYFCASSPQAMNTEAFFGQGTRLTVV.

V usage is TRBV5-8 and J usage is TRBJ2-1; a possible D gene is TRBD1 (5 bases). The CDR3 covers 15 residues. Germline CDR1 SGHTS, CDR2 YDEGEE. V was cut by 0 bases and J by 0 bases, with 7 bases left in between. DNA for the CDR3: TGTGCCAGCAGCTTGGGACAGAACTCCTACAATGAGCAGTTCTTC. Translated, it gives CASSLGQNSYNEQFF.